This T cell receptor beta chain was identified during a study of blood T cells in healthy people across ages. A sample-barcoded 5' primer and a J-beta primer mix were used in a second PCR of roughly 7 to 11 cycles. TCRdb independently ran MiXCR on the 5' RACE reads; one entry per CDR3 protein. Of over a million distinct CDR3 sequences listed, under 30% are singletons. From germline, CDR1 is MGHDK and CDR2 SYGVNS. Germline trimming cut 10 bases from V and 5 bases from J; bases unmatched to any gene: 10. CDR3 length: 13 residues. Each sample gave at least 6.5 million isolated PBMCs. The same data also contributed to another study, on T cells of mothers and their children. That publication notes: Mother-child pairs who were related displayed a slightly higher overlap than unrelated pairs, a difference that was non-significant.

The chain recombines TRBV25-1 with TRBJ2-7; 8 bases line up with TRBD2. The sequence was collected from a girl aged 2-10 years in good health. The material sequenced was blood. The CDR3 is CATSRREENEQYF. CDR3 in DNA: TGTGCCACCTCCAGGCGGGAGGAGAACGAGCAGTACTTC.